The present entry profiles one T cell receptor beta chain with its context. Which antigen it targets is not known. No quality values exist for individual bases; no much larger clone is one base distant. V and J lose 5 bases and 4 bases, and a span of 21 bases separates them. From cysteine to phenylalanine, the CDR3 is 16 amino acids long. The read is trimmed to its CDR3 DNA, 48 bases read in frame from base 1. From the germline V gene, CDR1 is SGDLS and CDR2 is YYNGEE. In the prospective study, participants were roughly 18 to 100 years old, resided in approximately 22 geographic areas of the United States, and were enrolled through a virtual design. In the prospective study, cohorts were assigned on the basis of participant-reported clinical history obtained from a screening survey and a study questionnaire. Recovered participants in ImmuneRACE Cohort 3 were defined by two consecutive negative NP/OP PCR tests, clearance by a healthcare professional, or resolution of symptoms. In the prospective study, whole blood, serum and a nasopharyngeal or oropharyngeal swab were collected from each participant by mobile phlebotomists. Over a roughly 2-month period, participants in the prospective study had the option of providing additional blood draws and questionnaires. Prospective study blood samples were shipped either frozen or at room temperature before DNA extraction.

TCRbeta CDR3 regions were amplified from genomic DNA by means of the immunoSEQ Assay, a bias-controlled multiplex PCR. As for the original processing: Nucleated cell counts per sample were estimated from amplification of reference gene primers within the assay. To quantify the absolute abundance of each unique TCRbeta CDR3 rearrangement, sequence reads were collapsed and filtered. For each sample, productive Simpson clonality was calculated as the square root of Simpson's diversity index over productive rearrangements. This is the immuneACCESS table as TCRdb keeps it, with only in-frame sequences that have V and J called. A part of the clones is gone; compared with another copy, unresolved V genes explain less than half, and the rest is unexplained. The V and J calls and clone size were taken over from that table, and D and trimming were inferred from the DNA. The sample table shows roughly 190,000 clones, and 70% to 85% are seen once. The leading ten clones occupy roughly 3% of the sample.

These data originate in a study of blood T cell repertoires in COVID-19 (dated by TCRdb to 2019 to 2021). Some background on the complete study: Samples covering the acute and convalescent phases of COVID-19 were provided by collaborators in the United States, Italy and Spain. The material from the prospective study consisted of cDNA or gDNA derived from T cells, B-cell-depleted T cells, or PBMCs. Deeply sampled blood TCRbeta repertoires from subjects exposed to, actively infected with, or recovered from COVID-19 were included in the dataset. The repertoires were made available in a free public database intended to serve as a resource for research on the immune response to SARS-CoV-2. Samples were obtained from the ongoing ImmuneRACE study (first 160 participants) and from approximately 1,200 subjects provided by 6 global collaborators. A de-identified subject ID, COVID-19 status, age in years and sex were almost always included in the sample metadata. Where available, HLA class I and class II types were taken from metadata supplied by the sample provider and were not determined by assay-based typing.

Overall study outcomes, separate from this receptor: The quantity of clinical and demographic metadata differed by source and by participant and was supplied without curation.

This receptor was identified in a woman between 25 and 40 years old who had recovered from COVID-19. Sequencing input: PBMCs or T cells enriched from blood (not recorded which). The chain employs TRBV9 and TRBJ1-2; a tentative D call is TRBD1 (6 bases match). The DNA sequence follows: TGTGCCAGCAGTCCCCAAACGGCAGGGGTCCCCTATGGCTACACCTTC. It specifies CASSPQTAGVPYGYTF.